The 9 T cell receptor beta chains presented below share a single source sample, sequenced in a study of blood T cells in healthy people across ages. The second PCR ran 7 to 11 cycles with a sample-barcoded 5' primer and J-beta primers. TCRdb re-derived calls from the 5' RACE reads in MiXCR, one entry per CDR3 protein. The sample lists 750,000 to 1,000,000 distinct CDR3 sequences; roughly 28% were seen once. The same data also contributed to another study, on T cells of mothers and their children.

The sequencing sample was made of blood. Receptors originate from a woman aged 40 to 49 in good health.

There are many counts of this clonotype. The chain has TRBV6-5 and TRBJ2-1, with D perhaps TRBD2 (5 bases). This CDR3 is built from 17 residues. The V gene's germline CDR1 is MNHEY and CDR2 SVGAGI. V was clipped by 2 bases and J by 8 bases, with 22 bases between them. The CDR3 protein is CASSYDVFRGTPHEQFF. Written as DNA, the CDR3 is TGTGCCAGCAGTTACGATGTTTTTCGGGGTACCCCCCATGAGCAGTTCTTC.

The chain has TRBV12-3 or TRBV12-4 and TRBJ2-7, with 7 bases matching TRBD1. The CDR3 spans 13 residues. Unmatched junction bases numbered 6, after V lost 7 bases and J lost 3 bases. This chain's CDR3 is CASTRQGFYEQYF. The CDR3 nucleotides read TGTGCCAGCACCCGACAGGGATTCTACGAGCAGTACTTC.

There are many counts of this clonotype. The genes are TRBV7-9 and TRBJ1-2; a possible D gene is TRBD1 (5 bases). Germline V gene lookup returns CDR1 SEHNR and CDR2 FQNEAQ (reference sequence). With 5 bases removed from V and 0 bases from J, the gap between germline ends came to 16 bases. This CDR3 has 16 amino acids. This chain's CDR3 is CASSALGADTNYGYTF. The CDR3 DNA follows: TGTGCCAGCAGCGCCCTTGGGGCAGATACTAACTATGGCTACACCTTC.

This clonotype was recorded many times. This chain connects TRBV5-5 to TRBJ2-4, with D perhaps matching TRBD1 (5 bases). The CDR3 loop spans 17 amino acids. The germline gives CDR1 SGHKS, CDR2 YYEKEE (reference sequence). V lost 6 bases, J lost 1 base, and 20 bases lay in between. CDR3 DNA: TGTGCCAGCACCTTTCTCGACCAGGGTCTTGCCAAAAACATTCAGTACTTC. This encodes CASTFLDQGLAKNIQYF.

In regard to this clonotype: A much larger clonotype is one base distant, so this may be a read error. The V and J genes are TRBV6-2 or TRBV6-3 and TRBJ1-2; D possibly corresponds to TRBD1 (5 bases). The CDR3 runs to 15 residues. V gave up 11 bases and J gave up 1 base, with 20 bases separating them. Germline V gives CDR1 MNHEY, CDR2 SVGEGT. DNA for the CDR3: TGTGCCGGCACCCAGACAGTTTTTGATAACTATGGCTACACCTTC. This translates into CAGTQTVFDNYGYTF.

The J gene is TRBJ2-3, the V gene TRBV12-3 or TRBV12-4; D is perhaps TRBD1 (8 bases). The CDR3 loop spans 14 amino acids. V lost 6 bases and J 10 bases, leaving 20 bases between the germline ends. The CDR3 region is CASRAPQGGDPQYF. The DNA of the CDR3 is TGTGCCAGCAGGGCCCCACAGGGGGGGGATCCGCAGTATTTT.

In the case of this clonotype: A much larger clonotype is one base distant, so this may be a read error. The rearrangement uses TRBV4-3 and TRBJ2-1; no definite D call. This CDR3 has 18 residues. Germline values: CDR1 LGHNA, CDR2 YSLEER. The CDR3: CAGSQDPRSPDSYNEQFF. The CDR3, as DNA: TGCGCCGGCAGCCAAGATCCTCGGAGTCCGGACTCCTACAATGAGCAGTTCTTC.

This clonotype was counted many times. This chain's CDR3 is CATSADVSSGANVLTF. In DNA form, the CDR3 reads TGTGCCACCAGCGCCGACGTCTCCTCTGGGGCCAACGTCCTGACTTTC. The V and J genes are TRBV15 and TRBJ2-6; D is unclear. Between the trimmed V and J ends, which lost 5 bases and 0 bases, there was a span of 11 bases. Germline V gene lookup returns CDR1 LNHNV and CDR2 YYDKDF (reference sequence). This CDR3 is 16 amino acids long.

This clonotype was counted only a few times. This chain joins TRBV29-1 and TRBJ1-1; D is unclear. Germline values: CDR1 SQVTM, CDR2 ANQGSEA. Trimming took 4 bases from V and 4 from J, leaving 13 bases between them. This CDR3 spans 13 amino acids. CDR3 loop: CSVAPPGFTEAFF. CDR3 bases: TGCAGCGTTGCCCCCCCGGGGTTCACTGAAGCTTTCTTT.